The clone carrying this TCR beta chain was seen a few times. Its antigen is as yet unknown. The record originates from a study of T-cell reconstitution after alpha-beta-depleted transplantation in children. The CDR3 length is 14 residues. Germline values: CDR1 SGHAT, CDR2 FQNNGV. The V gene lost 0 bases and the J gene lost 5 bases, with 7 bases spanning the gap. Overall study findings and caveats: At the one-year point after transplant, T-cell counts and TCRbeta diversity were found to come mostly from T cells that had been newly produced.

Unique molecular identifiers were incorporated when the TCRbeta library was constructed. TCRdb re-called the PCR reads through MiXCR, storing one row per CDR3 protein. The table includes some 550,000 distinct CDR3 sequences, roughly 23% detected once. The sequence was obtained from a boy in the first two years of life who had a stem cell transplant for acute myeloid leukemia, so the T cells may come from the graft donor. The input for sequencing was PBMCs, mostly from graft donor cells, taken 360 days after TCRalphabeta/CD19-depleted stem cell transplant. The chain joins TRBV11-2 to TRBJ2-2, with D unresolved. CDR3 residues: CASSLDLGTGELFF. The CDR3 DNA sequence: TGTGCCAGCAGCTTAGATCTGGGGACCGGGGAGCTGTTTTTT.